This entry lists 24 T cell receptor beta chains sequenced from one sample in a study of T cells after yellow fever vaccination (dated by TCRdb to 2018 to 2020). The treatment or condition tag for this specimen amounts to: live attenuated yellow fever vaccine strain. The method was 5' RACE. Sequencing was performed on an Illumina NovaSeq 6000. TCRdb ran its own pipeline on the public reads, namely fastp trimming at Q25 and MiXCR clone calling, and kept in-frame beta chains. Records with the same CDR3 protein are collapsed into one entry carrying the most frequent genes and DNA. In this sample the table shows 150,000 to 200,000 distinct CDR3 sequences, 9.5% to 12% of which occur a single time. Roughly a third of the sample belongs to the ten largest clones. Specimen: CD8+ T cells sorted from PBMCs, collected 15 days after the yellow fever booster vaccination. The receptors here all came from a man aged 18 to 29 who received the YFV17D yellow fever vaccine.

The chain has TRBV12-3 or TRBV12-4 and TRBJ2-7; either TRBD1 or TRBD2 may supply D (5 bases each). The CDR3 has 15 amino acids. V was trimmed by 3 bases and J by 1 base, leaving 13 bases between them. The CDR3 DNA is TGTGCCAGCAGTTTGGGGGATGAGGGGTCCTACGAGCAGTACTTC. Translation gives CASSLGDEGSYEQYF.

This clonotype appeared a few times. CDR3 amino acids: CASSQARRGLAYNEQFF. CDR3 DNA sequence: TGTGCCAGCAGCCAAGCAAGGCGGGGGCTGGCGTACAATGAGCAGTTCTTC. The chain is built from TRBV3-1 and TRBJ2-1, with D perhaps matching TRBD2 (7 bases). The germline gives CDR1 LGHDT, CDR2 YNNKEL (reference sequence). There are 17 residues in the CDR3. V lost 1 base and J lost 4, with 17 bases in between.

This clonotype was recorded many times. The chain has TRBV7-9 and TRBJ1-6; tentatively, D is TRBD1 (5 bases). From germline, CDR1 is SEHNR and CDR2 FQNEAQ (reference sequence). V was clipped by 5 bases and J by 5 bases, with 16 bases between them. This CDR3 has 16 residues. This CDR3 is CASSPPGVGHNSPLHF. CDR3 DNA sequence: TGTGCCAGCAGCCCCCCTGGAGTGGGACATAATTCACCCCTCCACTTT. Based on the CDR3 plus reference TRBV7-9 and TRBJ1-6, the full variable domain is DTGVSQNPRHKITKRGQNVTFRCDPISEHNRLYWYRQTLGQGPEFLTYFQNEAQLEKSRLLSDRFSAERPKGSFSTLEIQRTEQGDSAMYLCASSPPGVGHNSPLHFGNGTRLTVT.

This clonotype was seen many times. CDR3 sequence reads: CASDDQETQYF. CDR3 bases: TGTGCAAGCGACGACCAAGAGACCCAGTACTTC. The J gene is TRBJ2-5, the V gene TRBV28; no clear D gene. The CDR3 runs to 11 residues. In germline, CDR1 is MDHEN, CDR2 SYDVKM.

The V gene is TRBV5-1, the J gene TRBJ2-2, with 9 bases fitting TRBD1. CDR1 is SGHRS, CDR2 YFSETQ, per germline. Unmatched junction bases numbered 11, after V lost 4 bases and J lost 4 bases. CDR3 size: 17 residues. The CDR3 nucleotides read TGCGCCAGCAGCGGAACCCCCGGGACAGGGACCACCGGGGAGCTGTTTTTT. It encodes CASSGTPGTGTTGELFF.

The chain couples TRBV4-1 to TRBJ2-5; 13 bases line up with TRBD2. The CDR3 runs to 17 residues. Germline V gene sequence: CDR1 MGHRA, CDR2 YSYEKL. J gave up 5 bases and V 4 bases, and 10 bases lay outside the gene matches. CDR3 sequence reads: CASSRVGVGLAGETQYF. CDR3 bases: TGCGCCAGCAGCCGAGTAGGGGTGGGACTAGCGGGGGAGACCCAGTACTTC.

The chain links TRBV5-1 to TRBJ2-5, with D perhaps matching TRBD1 or TRBD2 (5 bases each). The V gene lost 3 bases and the J gene lost 4 bases, with 13 bases spanning the gap. The CDR3 runs 14 residues. CDR1 is SGHRS and CDR2 is YFSETQ in the germline V gene. The CDR3 coding sequence is TGCGCCAGCAGCTCCCTCCGGGACCGAGAGACCCAGTACTTC. It codes for CASSSLRDRETQYF.

The genes are TRBV2 and TRBJ2-3; TRBD1 or TRBD2 may be the D gene (6 bases each). The germline V gene has CDR1 SNHLY and CDR2 FYNNEI. This CDR3 spans 14 amino acids. Trimming pared 6 bases from V and 5 bases from J, leaving 15 bases between. The CDR3 DNA reads as TGTGCCAGCAGGTTGACGGGGGCCCTAGATACGCAGTATTTT. It is translated as CASRLTGALDTQYF.

In its sample, this clonotype was seen a few times. The V call is TRBV19, the J call TRBJ2-1, with 10 bases identical to TRBD1. Germline CDR1 LNHDA, CDR2 SQIVND (reference sequence). The CDR3 sequence is 17 residues long. V lost 5 bases and J lost 6; bases outside the gene matches: 13. In DNA, the CDR3 is TGTGCCAGTAGTGCAAATTGGGGGACAGGGGACCGCAATGAGCAGTTCTTC. This translates into CASSANWGTGDRNEQFF.

CDR3 nucleotides: TGTGCCAGCAGAGGATTGGTTATGTACAATGAGCAGTTCTTC. Translated: CASRGLVMYNEQFF. The chain joins TRBV27 to TRBJ2-1; D call uncertain. Germline loops: CDR1 MNHEY, CDR2 SMNVEV (reference sequence). The V end was cut by 6 bases, the J end by 4 bases, with 13 bases between. This CDR3 region has 14 residues.

This clonotype was detected a few times. The J gene is TRBJ2-7, the V gene TRBV27, with D uncertain. The CDR3 loop spans 13 amino acids. Per germline, CDR1 MNHEY and CDR2 SMNVEV (reference sequence). The V gene lost 0 bases and the J gene lost 5 bases, with 8 bases spanning the gap. The CDR3 region has the DNA TGTGCCAGCAGTTTATCGAAATGGAACGAGCAGTACTTC. Its translation: CASSLSKWNEQYF.

The chain is built from TRBV28 and TRBJ2-7, with D maybe TRBD2 (6 bases). The V gene's germline CDR1 is MDHEN and CDR2 SYDVKM. The CDR3 runs to 14 residues. The V end lost 1 base, the J end lost 2 bases, and 9 bases lay between the germline ends. The CDR3, as DNA: TGTGCCAGCAGTTTATCGCGGGGACCCTACGAGCAGTACGTC. Translating it yields CASSLSRGPYEQYV.

There are many counts of this clonotype. The genes are TRBV20-1 and TRBJ1-3; tentatively, D is TRBD1 (5 bases). The germline V gene encodes CDR1 DFQATT and CDR2 SNEGSKA (reference sequence). CDR3 length: 18 residues. Deletions cut 2 bases from V and 0 bases from J, with 20 bases between. The CDR3 is CSARRGDRPAVSGNTIYF. In nucleotides, the CDR3 is TGCAGTGCTAGACGAGGGGACCGGCCCGCTGTCTCTGGAAACACCATATATTTT.

This clonotype was detected many times. The DNA of the CDR3 is TGTGCCAGCAGCCCAGAGAGTTACACCGGGGAGCTGTTTTTT. It translates to CASSPESYTGELFF. V gene TRBV7-2 combines with J gene TRBJ2-2; D is uncertain. CDR3 length equals 14 residues. The V gene's germline CDR1 is SGHTA and CDR2 FQGNSA. The V and J ends lost 5 bases and 3 bases respectively, with 10 bases between them.

The rearrangement links TRBV20-1 to TRBJ2-1, with D possibly matching TRBD2 (7 bases). Per the germline V gene, CDR1 is DFQATT and CDR2 is SNEGSKA (reference sequence). CDR3 length: 16 amino acids. V was shortened by 3 bases and J by 1 base, with 16 bases between the two germline ends. CDR3 coding DNA: TGCAGTGCTAGGGGCGAGGGGGGGAGGTCCTACAATGAGCAGTTCTTC. As protein: CSARGEGGRSYNEQFF.

Only a few counts were recorded for this clonotype. This chain links TRBV4-1 with TRBJ1-2, with D possibly matching TRBD1 (5 bases). Germline CDR1 reads MGHRA; CDR2 reads YSYEKL. Trimming removed 1 base from V and 3 bases from J, with 12 bases in between. This CDR3 has 15 amino acids. CDR3: CASSQGGSAHYGYTF. CDR3 sequence (DNA): TGCGCCAGCAGCCAAGGGGGGAGTGCTCACTATGGCTACACCTTC.

The rearrangement uses TRBV7-6 and TRBJ2-3, with 9 nucleotides matching TRBD2. This CDR3 has 17 amino acids. With 2 bases clipped from V and 1 base from J, the junction kept 7 bases outside the gene matches. Germline V gives CDR1 SGHVS, CDR2 FNYEAQ. The CDR3 spells CASSLISSSGGTDTQYF. The CDR3 nucleotides are TGTGCCAGCAGCTTAATCTCGTCTAGCGGGGGCACAGATACGCAGTATTTT.

The chain's CDR3 is CASSVGQAHQETQYF. The CDR3 DNA sequence: TGTGCCAGCAGTGTCGGACAGGCTCACCAAGAGACCCAGTACTTC. The chain couples TRBV6-1 to TRBJ2-5; 7 bases agree with TRBD1. The germline CDR1 and CDR2 sequences are MNHNS and SASEGT. The CDR3 is 15 amino acids. Trimming cost V 4 bases and J 0 bases; bases outside gene matches: 5.

This clonotype was counted a few times. V gene TRBV13 combines with J gene TRBJ2-5; 7 bases are shared with TRBD1. This CDR3 has 15 residues. The V and J ends lost 5 bases and 0 bases, in that order; junction bases with no gene match: 6. Looked up from germline, CDR1 is PRHDT and CDR2 is FYEKMQ (reference sequence). CDR3 loop: CASSQGTVNQETQYF. The CDR3 DNA is TGTGCCAGCAGCCAGGGGACAGTCAACCAAGAGACCCAGTACTTC. Combining the CDR3 with reference TRBV13 and TRBJ2-5 gives the whole variable domain AAGVIQSPRHLIKEKRETATLKCYPIPRHDTVYWYQQGPGQDPQFLISFYEKMQSDKGSIPDRFSAQQFSDYHSELNMSSLELGDSALYFCASSQGTVNQETQYFGPGTRLLVL.

The CDR3 sequence is CASSYGFYNEQFF. The CDR3 nucleotides are TGTGCCAGCAGTTACGGTTTCTACAATGAGCAGTTCTTC. The V call is TRBV6-6, the J call TRBJ2-1, with no clear D. CDR1 MNHNY and CDR2 SVGAGI come from the germline V gene (reference sequence). The V end lost 2 bases, the J end lost 3 bases, and 5 bases lay between the germline ends. This CDR3 contains 13 residues.

The chain combines TRBV28 with TRBJ2-7; no definite D call. The V and J ends lost 5 bases and 2 bases respectively, with 19 bases between them. Germline CDR1 and CDR2: MDHEN and SYDVKM. The CDR3 runs to 16 residues. CDR3 loop: CASSPLLLDSPYEQYV. The CDR3 DNA is TGTGCCAGCAGTCCACTACTTCTCGACTCCCCCTACGAGCAGTACGTC.

The chain couples TRBV27 to TRBJ2-5; D might be TRBD1 (5 bases). This CDR3 has 15 residues. Germline CDR1 MNHEY, CDR2 SMNVEV (reference sequence). The ends were cut back, 4 bases at V and 1 base at J, with 13 bases in the middle. The CDR3 DNA reads as TGTGCCAGCAGTTCGGCACAGGAGTTCCAAGAGACCCAGTACTTC. It specifies CASSSAQEFQETQYF.

This clonotype was picked up a small number of times. The rearrangement links TRBV7-8 to TRBJ2-3; no definite D call. CDR3 length equals 15 residues. Germline loops: CDR1 SGHVS, CDR2 FQNEAQ. Deletions cut 4 bases from V and 2 bases from J, with 13 bases between. The CDR3 DNA reads TGTGCCAGCAGCTACGGCCTAGGCTTCACAGATACGCAGTATTTT. Residues: CASSYGLGFTDTQYF.

J is TRBJ1-6 and V is TRBV4-2; D call uncertain. V dropped 0 bases and J dropped 13 bases, with 10 bases sitting between them. The length of the CDR3 is 13 residues. Germline loops: CDR1 LGHNA, CDR2 YNFKEQ. In nucleotides, the CDR3 is TGTGCCAGCAGCCAAGAACACCCCGACCCCCTCCACTTT. Its translation: CASSQEHPDPLHF.